This is a list of T cell receptor beta chains from one sample in a study of T cells in Graves' hyperthyroidism and ophthalmopathy. MiXCR, run by TCRdb on the multiplex PCR reads, gives a single entry per CDR3 protein. The profile shows fewer than 550,000 distinct CDR3 sequences, around 14% of them singletons. Sequenced input: blood. These receptor sequences come from a woman aged 18-29 years with Graves' hyperthyroidism. CDR3s include the opening cysteine and the closing phenylalanine or tryptophan. The D gene is left open where the match is weak. Size values are once, few and many counts, or a class for expanded clones, and some rows have none.

v_call	j_call	d_call	clone_size	cdr3_aa	cdr3_nt
TRBV6-1	TRBJ2-1	TRBD2	few	CASSRWLAGGHNEQFF	TGTGCCAGCAGCCGGTGGCTAGCGGGAGGCCACAATGAGCAGTTCTTC
TRBV3-1	TRBJ1-2	TRBD1	-	CASSPRTGGYTF	TGTGCCAGCAGCCCACGGACAGGGGGCTACACCTTC
TRBV20-1	TRBJ2-1	-	many	CSARDMAVYNEQFF	TGCAGTGCTAGAGATATGGCGGTCTACAATGAGCAGTTCTTC
TRBV5-1	TRBJ1-1	-	many	CASSLEGNAFF	TGCGCCAGCAGCCTAGAGGGGAACGCTTTCTTT
TRBV15	TRBJ2-7	TRBD2	many	CATRLLREEIYEQYF	TGTGCCACCAGACTTCTACGGGAGGAAATCTACGAGCAGTACTTC
TRBV18	TRBJ2-4	-	many	CASSTSAKNIQYF	TGTGCCAGCTCAACCAGCGCCAAAAACATTCAGTACTTC
TRBV10-3	TRBJ1-2	-	many	CAISENGYGYTF	TGTGCCATCAGTGAGAACGGATATGGCTACACCTTC
TRBV12-3/TRBV12-4	TRBJ2-2	-	-	CASSFEGELFF	TGTGCCAGCAGTTTTGAGGGGGAGCTGTTTTTT
TRBV11-2	TRBJ2-5	-	many	CASSLLGEETQYF	TGTGCCAGCAGCTTATTGGGGGAAGAGACCCAGTACTTC
TRBV6-1	TRBJ1-1	TRBD1	-	CASSVPRGVVGTEAFF	TGTGCCAGCAGTGTTCCCAGGGGGGTCGTTGGCACTGAAGCTTTCTTT
TRBV5-1	TRBJ2-1	TRBD1	few	CASSLGDRGWGNEQFF	TGCGCCAGCAGCTTGGGGGACAGGGGCTGGGGCAATGAGCAGTTCTTC
TRBV2	TRBJ1-2	-	many	CASRFLRAGGGYTF	TGTGCCAGCCGATTTCTCCGGGCCGGCGGTGGCTACACCTTC
TRBV27	TRBJ2-5	-	many	CASSLSALGGTQYF	TGTGCCAGCAGTTTATCAGCCCTGGGGGGGACCCAGTACTTC
TRBV12-3/TRBV12-4	TRBJ1-2	TRBD1	-	CASSLQRTGYDYGYTF	TGTGCCAGCAGTTTACAGAGGACAGGGTACGACTATGGCTACACCTTC
TRBV6-1	TRBJ2-7	TRBD1	many	CASSGRTGGYEQYF	TGTGCCAGCAGTGGTCGGACAGGGGGGTACGAGCAGTACTTC
TRBV20-1	TRBJ2-7	TRBD2	many	CSASGGGHEQYF	TGCAGTGCTAGCGGGGGGGGCCACGAGCAGTACTTC
TRBV12-3/TRBV12-4	TRBJ2-2	TRBD2	few	CASTMTSGRFHTGELFF	TGTGCCAGCACTATGACTAGCGGGAGGTTTCACACCGGGGAGCTGTTTTTT
TRBV7-6	TRBJ2-1	TRBD1	many	CASSLAGQGRAGDNEQFF	TGTGCCAGCAGCTTAGCGGGACAGGGGAGGGCCGGGGACAATGAGCAGTTCTTC
TRBV28	TRBJ1-4	-	many	CASSPQTAGNEKLFF	TGTGCCAGCAGTCCCCAGACAGCCGGTAATGAAAAACTGTTTTTT
TRBV20-1	TRBJ1-2	-	many	CSASNPDYGYTF	TGCAGTGCTTCTAACCCAGACTATGGCTACACCTTC
TRBV29-1	TRBJ2-1	-	few	CSVEDGSRYNEQFF	TGCAGCGTTGAAGATGGAAGTCGCTACAATGAGCAGTTCTTC
TRBV2	TRBJ2-7	-	-	CASSGKRYYEQYF	TGTGCCAGCAGTGGAAAGCGGTATTACGAGCAGTACTTC
TRBV10-3	TRBJ1-2	TRBD1	few	CAISEPGTGDNYGYTF	TGTGCCATCAGTGAGCCTGGGACAGGCGATAACTATGGCTACACCTTC
TRBV5-1	TRBJ1-2	TRBD1	-	CASSSGTGGVNYGYTF	TGCGCCAGCAGCTCCGGGACAGGGGGCGTCAACTATGGCTACACCTTC
TRBV20-1	TRBJ1-2	-	many	CSAGGGQNEGYTF	TGCAGTGCTGGGGGGGGCCAAAACGAAGGCTACACCTTC
TRBV19	TRBJ1-2	TRBD1	-	CASYGGTEANYGYTF	TGTGCCAGTTACGGCGGGACAGAAGCTAACTATGGCTACACCTTC
TRBV6-1	TRBJ1-5	-	many	CASRGGQPQHF	TGTGCCAGCAGGGGGGGTCAGCCCCAGCATTTT
TRBV5-5	TRBJ2-4	-	few	CASSFGQEPPVNIQYF	TGTGCCAGCAGCTTCGGCCAGGAGCCCCCCGTAAACATTCAGTACTTC
TRBV15	TRBJ2-7	TRBD1	many	CATSEPGQGFYEQYF	TGTGCCACCAGCGAGCCGGGACAGGGGTTCTACGAGCAGTACTTC
TRBV3-1	TRBJ2-4	-	few	CASSRRGSENIQYF	TGTGCCAGCAGCCGGAGGGGTTCGGAAAACATTCAGTACTTC
TRBV2	TRBJ2-7	-	many	CASSESWSYEQYF	TGTGCCAGCAGTGAATCCTGGTCCTACGAGCAGTACTTC
TRBV6-1	TRBJ1-5	TRBD1	few	CASSGQDRQPQHF	TGTGCCAGCAGCGGACAGGACAGGCAGCCCCAGCATTTT
TRBV19	TRBJ1-2	-	few	CASSKGVYGYTF	TGTGCCAGTAGTAAAGGGGTCTATGGCTACACCTTC
TRBV10-3	TRBJ1-4	-	many	CAISADRTTNEKLFF	TGTGCCATCAGTGCAGACCGGACAACTAATGAAAAACTGTTTTTT
TRBV7-2	TRBJ2-5	TRBD1	few	CASSFPGTGEGETQYF	TGTGCCAGCAGCTTCCCCGGGACAGGGGAAGGAGAGACCCAGTACTTC
TRBV27	TRBJ2-7	-	-	CARNPKGGIYEQYF	TGTGCCAGGAACCCGAAGGGGGGGATCTACGAGCAGTACTTC
TRBV5-4	TRBJ2-4	TRBD2	few	CASSSAGGGKNIQYF	TGTGCCAGCAGCTCAGCGGGGGGCGGGAAAAACATTCAGTACTTC
TRBV5-1	TRBJ1-6	TRBD1	many	CASSLEPGQGSPLHF	TGCGCCAGCAGCTTGGAGCCAGGACAGGGGTCACCCCTCCACTTT
TRBV14	TRBJ1-6	-	-	CASSGLPLHNSPLHF	TGTGCCAGCAGCGGGCTTCCTTTGCATAATTCACCCCTCCACTTT
TRBV15	TRBJ1-2	-	many	CATSRGGYGYTF	TGTGCCACCAGCAGAGGAGGATATGGCTACACCTTC
TRBV4-1	TRBJ2-7	-	-	CASSRGKDEQYF	TGCGCCAGCAGCCGTGGAAAAGACGAGCAGTACTTC
TRBV5-1	TRBJ2-3	TRBD1	many	CASSFGQGVPTSTDTQYF	TGCGCCAGCAGCTTTGGACAGGGGGTCCCGACTAGCACAGATACGCAGTATTTT
TRBV20-1	TRBJ2-7	-	once	CSALGTGSSYEQYF	TGCAGTGCTCTAGGGACGGGTAGCTCCTACGAGCAGTACTTC
TRBV9	TRBJ2-2	-	many	CASSSTGTPGGELFF	TGTGCCAGCAGCTCGACCGGGACTCCCGGCGGGGAGCTGTTTTTT
TRBV20-1	TRBJ2-7	-	many	CSASRFSYEQYF	TGCAGTGCTAGCCGCTTCTCCTACGAGCAGTACTTC
TRBV24-1	TRBJ2-3	TRBD2	many	CATSDLPLAGGPTDTQYF	TGTGCCACCAGTGATTTGCCCCTCGCGGGAGGGCCTACAGATACGCAGTATTTT
TRBV27	TRBJ2-3	-	many	CASSFEGSPTQYF	TGTGCCAGCAGTTTCGAGGGAAGCCCCACGCAGTATTTT
TRBV5-6	TRBJ2-5	-	-	CASSPDYGKGETQYF	TGTGCCAGCAGCCCCGACTACGGGAAAGGAGAGACCCAGTACTTC
TRBV11-2	TRBJ2-7	-	many	CASSLVASTYNSYEQYF	TGTGCCAGCAGCTTAGTAGCTTCGACTTACAACTCCTACGAGCAGTACTTC
TRBV4-1	TRBJ2-7	-	many	CTSSQTGQGSTYEQYF	TGCACCAGCAGCCAAACAGGGCAGGGGTCCACCTACGAGCAGTACTTC